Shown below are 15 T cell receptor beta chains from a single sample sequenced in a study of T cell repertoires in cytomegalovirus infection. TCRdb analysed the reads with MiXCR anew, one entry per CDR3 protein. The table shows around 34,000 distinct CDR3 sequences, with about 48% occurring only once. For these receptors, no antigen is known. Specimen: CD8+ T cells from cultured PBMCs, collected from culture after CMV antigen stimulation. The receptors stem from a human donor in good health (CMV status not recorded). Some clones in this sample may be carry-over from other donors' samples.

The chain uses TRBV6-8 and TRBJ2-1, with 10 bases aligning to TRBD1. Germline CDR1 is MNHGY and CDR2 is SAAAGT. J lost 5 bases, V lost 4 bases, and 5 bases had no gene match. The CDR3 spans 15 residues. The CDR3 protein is CASSSPGQGNNEQFF. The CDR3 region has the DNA TGTGCCAGCAGTTCCCCGGGACAGGGGAACAATGAGCAGTTCTTC.

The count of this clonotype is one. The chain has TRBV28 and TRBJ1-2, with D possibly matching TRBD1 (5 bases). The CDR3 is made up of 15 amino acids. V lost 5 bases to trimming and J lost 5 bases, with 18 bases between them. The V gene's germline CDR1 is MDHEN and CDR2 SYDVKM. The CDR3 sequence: CASSRMLAGRYGYTF. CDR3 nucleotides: TGTGCCAGCAGTCGTATGTTGGCAGGGAGATATGGCTACACCTTC.

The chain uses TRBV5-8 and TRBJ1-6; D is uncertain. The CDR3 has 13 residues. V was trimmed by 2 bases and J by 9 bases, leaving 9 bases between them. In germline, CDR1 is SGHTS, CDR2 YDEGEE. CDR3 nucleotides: TGTGCCAGCAGCTTCATAGCCCCTTCACCCCTCCACTTT. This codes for CASSFIAPSPLHF.

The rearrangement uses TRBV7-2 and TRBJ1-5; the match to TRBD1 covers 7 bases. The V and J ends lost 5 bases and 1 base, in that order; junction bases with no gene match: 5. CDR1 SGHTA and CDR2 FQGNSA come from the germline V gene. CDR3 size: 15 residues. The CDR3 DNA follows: TGTGCCAGCAGCCCCCGACAGGGAAGCAATCAGCCCCAGCATTTT. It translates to CASSPRQGSNQPQHF.

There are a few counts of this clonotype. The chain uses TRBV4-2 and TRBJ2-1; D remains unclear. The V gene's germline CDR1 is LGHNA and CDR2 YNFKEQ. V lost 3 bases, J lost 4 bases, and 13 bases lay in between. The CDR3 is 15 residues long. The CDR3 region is CASSQSQEKYNEQFF. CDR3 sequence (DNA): TGTGCCAGCAGCCAGAGCCAGGAGAAATACAATGAGCAGTTCTTC.

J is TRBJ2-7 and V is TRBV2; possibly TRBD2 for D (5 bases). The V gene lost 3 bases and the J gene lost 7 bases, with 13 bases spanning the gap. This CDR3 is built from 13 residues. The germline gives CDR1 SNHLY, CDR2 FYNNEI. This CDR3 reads CASSEYEGNEQYF. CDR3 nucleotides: TGTGCCAGCAGTGAGTATGAGGGAAATGAGCAGTACTTC.

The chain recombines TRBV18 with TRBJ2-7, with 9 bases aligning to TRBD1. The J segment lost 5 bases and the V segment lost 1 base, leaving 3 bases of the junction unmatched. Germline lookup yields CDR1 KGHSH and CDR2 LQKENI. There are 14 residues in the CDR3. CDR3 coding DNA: TGTGCCAGCTCACCACGGACAGGGGCCGACGAGCAGTACTTC. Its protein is CASSPRTGADEQYF.

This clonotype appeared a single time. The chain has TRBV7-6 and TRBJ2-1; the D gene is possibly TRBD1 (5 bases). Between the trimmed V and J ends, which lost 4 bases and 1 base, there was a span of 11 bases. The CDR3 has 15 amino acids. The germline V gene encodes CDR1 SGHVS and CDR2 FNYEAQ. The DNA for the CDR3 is TGTGCCAGCAGCTCCCAGGGTCAATCCTACAATGAGCAGTTCTTC. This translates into CASSSQGQSYNEQFF.

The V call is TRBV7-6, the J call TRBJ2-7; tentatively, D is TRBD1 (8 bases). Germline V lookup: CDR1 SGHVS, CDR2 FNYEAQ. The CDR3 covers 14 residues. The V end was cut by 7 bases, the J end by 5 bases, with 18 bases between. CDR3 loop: CASNAGQGGHEQYF. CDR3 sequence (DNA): TGTGCCAGCAACGCCGGACAGGGAGGGCACGAGCAGTACTTC.

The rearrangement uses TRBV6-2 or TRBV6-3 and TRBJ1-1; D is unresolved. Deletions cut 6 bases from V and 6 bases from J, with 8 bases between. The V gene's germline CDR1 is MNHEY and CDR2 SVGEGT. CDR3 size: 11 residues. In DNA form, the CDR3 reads TGTGCCAGCAGCACTTATCCTGAAGCTTTCTTT. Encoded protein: CASSTYPEAFF.

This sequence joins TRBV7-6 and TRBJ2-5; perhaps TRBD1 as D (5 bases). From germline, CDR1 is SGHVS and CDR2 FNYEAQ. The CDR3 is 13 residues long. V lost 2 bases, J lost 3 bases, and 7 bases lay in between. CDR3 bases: TGTGCCAGCAGCTTATTAGGGGAAGAGACCCAGTACTTC. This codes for CASSLLGEETQYF.

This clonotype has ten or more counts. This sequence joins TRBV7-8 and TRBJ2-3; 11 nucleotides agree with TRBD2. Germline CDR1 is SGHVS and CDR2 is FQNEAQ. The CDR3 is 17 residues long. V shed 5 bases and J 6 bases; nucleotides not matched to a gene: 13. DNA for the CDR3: TGTGCCAGCAGCCCCACGCGACTAGCGGGACCCCGTGATACGCAGTATTTT. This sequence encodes CASSPTRLAGPRDTQYF.

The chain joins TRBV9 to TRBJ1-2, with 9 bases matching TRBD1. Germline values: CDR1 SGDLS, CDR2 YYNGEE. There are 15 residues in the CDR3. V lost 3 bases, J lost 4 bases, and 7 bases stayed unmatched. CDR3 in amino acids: CASSGLQGAGYGYTF. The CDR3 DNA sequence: TGTGCCAGCAGCGGACTACAGGGGGCTGGCTATGGCTACACCTTC.

CDR3 protein: CASSSDRVGSYNEQFF. For the CDR3, the DNA is TGTGCCAGCAGTTCCGACAGGGTAGGCTCCTACAATGAGCAGTTCTTC. J is TRBJ2-1 and V is TRBV28; 7 bases agree with TRBD1. Trimming removed 4 bases from V and 0 bases from J; junction bases left unmatched: 6. Germline values: CDR1 MDHEN, CDR2 SYDVKM. The length of the CDR3 is 16 residues.

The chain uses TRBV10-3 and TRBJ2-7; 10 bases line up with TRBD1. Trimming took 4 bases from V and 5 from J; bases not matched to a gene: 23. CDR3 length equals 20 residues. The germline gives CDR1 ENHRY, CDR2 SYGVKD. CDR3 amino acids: CAISGGGSGTGESGYDEQYF. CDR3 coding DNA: TGTGCCATCAGTGGGGGGGGATCCGGGACAGGGGAATCGGGGTATGACGAGCAGTACTTC.